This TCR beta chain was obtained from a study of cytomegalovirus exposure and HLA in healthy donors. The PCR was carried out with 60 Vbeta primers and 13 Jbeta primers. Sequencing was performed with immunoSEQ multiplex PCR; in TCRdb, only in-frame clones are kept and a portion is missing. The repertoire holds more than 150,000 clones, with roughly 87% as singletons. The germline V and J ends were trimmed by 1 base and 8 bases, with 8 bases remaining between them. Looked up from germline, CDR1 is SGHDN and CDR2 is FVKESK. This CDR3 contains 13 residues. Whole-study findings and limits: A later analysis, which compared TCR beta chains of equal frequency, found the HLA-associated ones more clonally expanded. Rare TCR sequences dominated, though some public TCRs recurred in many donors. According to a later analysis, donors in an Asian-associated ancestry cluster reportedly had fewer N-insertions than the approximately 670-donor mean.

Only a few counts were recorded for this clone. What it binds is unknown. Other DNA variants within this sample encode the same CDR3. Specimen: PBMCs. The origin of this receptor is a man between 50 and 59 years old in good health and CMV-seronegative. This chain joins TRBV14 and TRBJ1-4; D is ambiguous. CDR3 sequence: CASSQGAVEKLFF. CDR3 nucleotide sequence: TGTGCCAGCAGCCAAGGGGCAGTCGAAAAACTGTTTTTT.